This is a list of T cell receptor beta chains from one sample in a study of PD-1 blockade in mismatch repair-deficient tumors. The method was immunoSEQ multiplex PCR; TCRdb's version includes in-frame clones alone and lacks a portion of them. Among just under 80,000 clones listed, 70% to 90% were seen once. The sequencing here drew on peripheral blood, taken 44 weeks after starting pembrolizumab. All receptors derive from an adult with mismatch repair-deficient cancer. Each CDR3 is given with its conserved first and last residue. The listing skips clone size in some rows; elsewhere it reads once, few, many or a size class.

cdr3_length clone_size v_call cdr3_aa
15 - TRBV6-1 CASSEAGLAWETQYF
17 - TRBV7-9 CASSLGRAASSYNEQFF
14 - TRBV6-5 CASSTRGPNEKLFF
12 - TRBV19 CASSNPTYEQYF
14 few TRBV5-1 CASSSGRGEEKLFF
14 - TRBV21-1 CASSRNTRYYGYTF
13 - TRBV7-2 CASSHDRAYEQYF
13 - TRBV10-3 CAISDPQTYEQYF
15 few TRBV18 CASSPGQAISYEQYF
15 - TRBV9 CASSVLGSIQETQYF
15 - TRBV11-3 CASSLSAGTGNTIYF
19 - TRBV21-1 CASTRRGRDSYSGANVLTF
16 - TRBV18 CASSPPSDPSTDTQYF
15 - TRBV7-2 CASSPSVTASGEQYF
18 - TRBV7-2 CASSYLAGGQRAADTQYF
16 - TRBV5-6 CASSLGQTLNVYEQYF
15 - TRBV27 CASQTEKLLTGELFF
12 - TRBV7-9 CASSYDRDGYTF
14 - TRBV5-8 CASSAWSVNTEAFF
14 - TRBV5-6 CASSYVATNEKLFF
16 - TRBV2 CASSEFGAGTKNIQYF
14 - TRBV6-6 CASSYSGGNTEAFF
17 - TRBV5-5 CASSNASATSLGEEQFF
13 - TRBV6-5 CASSLLYSYEQYF
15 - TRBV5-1 CASSLVGGTNYGYTF
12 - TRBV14 CASSQEVVEQFF
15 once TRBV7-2 CASSLSGVYQETQYF
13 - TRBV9 CASSPGTPYEQYF
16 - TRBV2 CASSKSGQGGVNEQFF
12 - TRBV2 CASTVGSYEQYF
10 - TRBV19 CARDPSEQYF
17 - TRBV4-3 CASSQDRRSWGQDIQYF
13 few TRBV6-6 CASSYGLIYEQYF
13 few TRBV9 CASSVSTGDGYTF
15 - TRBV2 CASSDIARSTYEQYF
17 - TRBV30 CAWKQRAGGRARGEQYF
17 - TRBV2 CASSKGRVVADTGELFF
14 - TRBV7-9 CASSLFPENYGYTF
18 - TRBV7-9 CASSTRESRQDSGNTIYF
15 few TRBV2 CASTPQGIDNQPQHF
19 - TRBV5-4 CASSPAGLAGVFGTGELFF
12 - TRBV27 CASSLSGDEQYF
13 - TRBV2 CATRLAGDAEQFF
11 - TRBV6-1 CASSQGAEAFF
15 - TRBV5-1 CASSSQGAKDTEAFF
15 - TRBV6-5 CASSYSFGGGQTQYF
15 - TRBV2 CASNIPGQANNEQFF
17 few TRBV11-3 CASSFDGRSSGANVLTF
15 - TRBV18 CASSPSAGDSYEQYF
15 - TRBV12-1 CASSFAYRGGYEQYF
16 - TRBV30 CAWSYPGQGANYGYTF
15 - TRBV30 CAWSVTSGSPGELFF
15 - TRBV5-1 CASRRMTSGTYEQYF